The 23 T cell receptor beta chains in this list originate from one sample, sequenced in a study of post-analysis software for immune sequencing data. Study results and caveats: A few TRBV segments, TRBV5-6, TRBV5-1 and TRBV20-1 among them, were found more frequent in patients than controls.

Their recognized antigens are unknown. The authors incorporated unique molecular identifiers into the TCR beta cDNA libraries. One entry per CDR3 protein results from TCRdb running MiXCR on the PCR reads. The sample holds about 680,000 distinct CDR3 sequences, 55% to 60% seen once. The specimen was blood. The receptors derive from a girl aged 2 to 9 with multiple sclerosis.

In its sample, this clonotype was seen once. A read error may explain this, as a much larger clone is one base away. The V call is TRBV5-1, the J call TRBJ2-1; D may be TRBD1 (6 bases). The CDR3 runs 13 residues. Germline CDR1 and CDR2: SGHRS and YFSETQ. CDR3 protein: CVSKGVDDREQFF. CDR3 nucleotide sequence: TGCGTCAGCAAAGGGGTGGATGACAGGGAGCAGTTCTTC.

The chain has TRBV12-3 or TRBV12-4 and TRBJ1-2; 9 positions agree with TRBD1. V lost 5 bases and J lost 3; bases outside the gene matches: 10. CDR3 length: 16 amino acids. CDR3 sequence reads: CASSPRGQGGDYGYTF. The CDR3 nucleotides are TGTGCCAGCAGTCCCCGGGGACAGGGAGGGGACTATGGCTACACCTTC.

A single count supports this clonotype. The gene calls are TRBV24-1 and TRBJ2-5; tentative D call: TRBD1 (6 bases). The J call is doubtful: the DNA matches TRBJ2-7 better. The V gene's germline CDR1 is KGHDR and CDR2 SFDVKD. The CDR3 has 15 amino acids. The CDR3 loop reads CATSDLQGPLHEQYF. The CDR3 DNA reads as TGTGCCACCAGTGATTTGCAGGGGCCCCTACACGAGCAGTACTTC.

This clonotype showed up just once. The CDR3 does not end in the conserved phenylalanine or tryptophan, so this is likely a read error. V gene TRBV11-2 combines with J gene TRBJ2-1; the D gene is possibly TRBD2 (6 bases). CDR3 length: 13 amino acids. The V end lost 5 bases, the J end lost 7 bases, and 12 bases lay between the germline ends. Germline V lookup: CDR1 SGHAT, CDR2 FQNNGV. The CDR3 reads CASSAGLSNEQFC. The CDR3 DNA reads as TGTGCCAGCAGCGCGGGACTTTCTAATGAGCAGTTCTGC.

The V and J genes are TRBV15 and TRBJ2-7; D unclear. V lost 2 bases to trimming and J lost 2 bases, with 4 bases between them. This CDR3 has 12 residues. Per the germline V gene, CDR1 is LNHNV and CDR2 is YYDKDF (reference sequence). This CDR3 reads CATSRYTYEQYF. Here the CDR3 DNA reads TGTGCCACCAGCAGATATACCTACGAGCAGTACTTC.

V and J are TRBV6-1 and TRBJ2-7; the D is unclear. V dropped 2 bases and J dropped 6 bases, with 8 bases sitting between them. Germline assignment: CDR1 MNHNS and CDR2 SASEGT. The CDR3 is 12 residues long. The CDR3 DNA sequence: TGTGCCAGCAGTGAACCTCTGTCCGAGCAGTACTTC. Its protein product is CASSEPLSEQYF.

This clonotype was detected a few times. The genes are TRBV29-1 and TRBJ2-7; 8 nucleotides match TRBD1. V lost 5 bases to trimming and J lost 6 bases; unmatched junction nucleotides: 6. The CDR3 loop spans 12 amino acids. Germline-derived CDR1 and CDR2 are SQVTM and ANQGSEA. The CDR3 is CSVRPTGGEQYF. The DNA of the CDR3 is TGCAGCGTTAGACCCACAGGGGGCGAGCAGTACTTC.

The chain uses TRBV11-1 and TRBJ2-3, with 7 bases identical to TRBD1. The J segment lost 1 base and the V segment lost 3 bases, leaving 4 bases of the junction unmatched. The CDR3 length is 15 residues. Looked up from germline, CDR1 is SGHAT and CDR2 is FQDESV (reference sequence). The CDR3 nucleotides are TGTGCCAGCAGCTTCGACAGGGATCGCACAGATACGCAGTATTTT. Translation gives CASSFDRDRTDTQYF.

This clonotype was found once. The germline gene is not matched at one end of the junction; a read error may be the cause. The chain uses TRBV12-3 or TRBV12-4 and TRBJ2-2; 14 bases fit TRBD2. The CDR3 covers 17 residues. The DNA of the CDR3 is TGTGCCAGCAGTCAAGGACTAGCGGGGGGTATCACCGGGGAGCAGTTTTTT. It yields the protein CASSQGLAGGITGEQFF.

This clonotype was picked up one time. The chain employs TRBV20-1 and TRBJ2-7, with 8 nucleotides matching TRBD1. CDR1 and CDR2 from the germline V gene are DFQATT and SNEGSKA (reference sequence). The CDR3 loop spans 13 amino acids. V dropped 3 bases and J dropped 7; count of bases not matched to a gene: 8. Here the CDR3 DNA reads TGCAGTGCTAGTGACGCAGGGGGCAATGAGCAGTACTTC. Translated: CSASDAGGNEQYF.

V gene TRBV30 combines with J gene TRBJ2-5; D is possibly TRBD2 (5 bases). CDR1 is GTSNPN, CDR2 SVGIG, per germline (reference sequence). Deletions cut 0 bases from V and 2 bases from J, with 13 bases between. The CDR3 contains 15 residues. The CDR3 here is CAWSVRGFGQETQYF. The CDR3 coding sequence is TGTGCCTGGAGTGTACGAGGGTTCGGTCAAGAGACCCAGTACTTC.

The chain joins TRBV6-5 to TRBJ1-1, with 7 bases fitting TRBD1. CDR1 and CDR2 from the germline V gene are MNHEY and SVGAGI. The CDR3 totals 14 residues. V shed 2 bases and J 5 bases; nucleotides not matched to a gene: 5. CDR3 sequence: CASSYGRGVTEAFF. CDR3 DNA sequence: TGTGCCAGCAGTTACGGCAGGGGGGTGACTGAAGCTTTCTTT.

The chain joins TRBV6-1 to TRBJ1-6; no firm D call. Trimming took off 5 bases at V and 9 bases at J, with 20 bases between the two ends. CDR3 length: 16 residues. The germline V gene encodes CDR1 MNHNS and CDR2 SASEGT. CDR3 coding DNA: TGTGCCAGCAGTACCCTAATTGGTGACACCCGTTCACCCCTCCACTTT. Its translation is CASSTLIGDTRSPLHF.

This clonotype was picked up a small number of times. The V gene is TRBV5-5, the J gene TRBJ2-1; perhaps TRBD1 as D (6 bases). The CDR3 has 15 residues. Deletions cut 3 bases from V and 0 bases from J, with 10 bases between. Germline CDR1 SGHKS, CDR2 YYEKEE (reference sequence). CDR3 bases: TGTGCCAGCAGCTCGGACAGCAGCTCCTACAATGAGCAGTTCTTC. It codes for CASSSDSSSYNEQFF.

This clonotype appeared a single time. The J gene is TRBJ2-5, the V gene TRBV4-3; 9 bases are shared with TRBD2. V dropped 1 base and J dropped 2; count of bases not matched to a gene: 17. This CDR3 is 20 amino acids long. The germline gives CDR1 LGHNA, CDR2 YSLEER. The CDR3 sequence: CASSQGLGGGAVIGQETQYF. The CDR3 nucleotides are TGCGCCAGCAGCCAAGGGCTGGGCGGGGGGGCCGTGATAGGGCAAGAGACCCAGTACTTC.

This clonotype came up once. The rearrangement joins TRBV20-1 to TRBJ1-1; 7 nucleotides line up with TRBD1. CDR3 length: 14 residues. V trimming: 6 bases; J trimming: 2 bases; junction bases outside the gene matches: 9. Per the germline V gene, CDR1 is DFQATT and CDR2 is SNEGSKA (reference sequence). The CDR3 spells CSALTGTANTEAFF. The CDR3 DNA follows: TGCAGTGCCTTAACCGGGACAGCAAACACTGAAGCTTTCTTT.

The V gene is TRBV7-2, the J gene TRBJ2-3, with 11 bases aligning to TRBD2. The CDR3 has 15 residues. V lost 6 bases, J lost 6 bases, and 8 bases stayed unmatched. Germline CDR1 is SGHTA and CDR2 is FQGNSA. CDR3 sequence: CASRVAGGRGDTQYF. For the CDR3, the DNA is TGTGCCAGCAGAGTAGCGGGGGGGCGAGGGGATACGCAGTATTTT.

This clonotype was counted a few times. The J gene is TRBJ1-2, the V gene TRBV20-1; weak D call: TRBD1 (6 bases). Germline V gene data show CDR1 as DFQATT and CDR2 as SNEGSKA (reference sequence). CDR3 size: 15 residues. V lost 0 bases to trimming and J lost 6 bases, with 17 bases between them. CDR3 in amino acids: CSARDWGLTSDGYTF. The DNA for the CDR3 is TGCAGTGCTAGAGATTGGGGGCTCACGTCGGATGGCTACACCTTC.

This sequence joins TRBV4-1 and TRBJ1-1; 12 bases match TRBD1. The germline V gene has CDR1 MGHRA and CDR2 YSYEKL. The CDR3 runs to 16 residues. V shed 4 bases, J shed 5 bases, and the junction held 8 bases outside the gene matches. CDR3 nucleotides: TGCGCCAGCAGCCCAGGGGGACAGGGGGCTTTAACTGAAGCTTTCTTT. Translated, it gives CASSPGGQGALTEAFF.

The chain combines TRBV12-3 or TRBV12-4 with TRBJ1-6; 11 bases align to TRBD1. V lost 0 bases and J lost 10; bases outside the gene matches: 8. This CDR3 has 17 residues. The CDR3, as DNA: TGTGCCAGCAGTTTAGCCCCTCCGGGACAGGGGGACTCACCCCTCCACTTT. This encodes CASSLAPPGQGDSPLHF.

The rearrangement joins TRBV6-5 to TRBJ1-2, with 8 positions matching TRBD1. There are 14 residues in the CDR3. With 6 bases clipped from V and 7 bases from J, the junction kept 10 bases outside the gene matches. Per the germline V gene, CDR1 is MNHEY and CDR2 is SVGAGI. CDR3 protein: CASSPRGLVSGYTF. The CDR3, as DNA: TGTGCCAGCAGCCCCAGGGGGCTGGTGTCTGGCTACACCTTC.

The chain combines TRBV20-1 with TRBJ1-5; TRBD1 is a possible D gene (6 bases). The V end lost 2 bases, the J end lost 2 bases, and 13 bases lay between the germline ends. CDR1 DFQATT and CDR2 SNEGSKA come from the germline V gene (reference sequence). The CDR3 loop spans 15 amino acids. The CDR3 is CSARKQGLRNQPQHF. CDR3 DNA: TGCAGTGCTAGAAAGCAGGGGCTCCGCAATCAGCCCCAGCATTTT.

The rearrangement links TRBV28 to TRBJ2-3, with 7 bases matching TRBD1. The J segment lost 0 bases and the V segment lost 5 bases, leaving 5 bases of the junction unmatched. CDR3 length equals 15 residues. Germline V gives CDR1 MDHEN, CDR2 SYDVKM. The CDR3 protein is CASSPDRRSTDTQYF. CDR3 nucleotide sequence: TGTGCCAGCAGTCCGGACAGGAGGAGCACAGATACGCAGTATTTT.